Listed here are 14 T cell receptor beta chains from one sample, sequenced in a study of cytomegalovirus exposure and HLA in healthy donors. PCR amplification relied on 60 Vbeta primers (plus 13 Jbeta primers). Sequenced by immunoSEQ multiplex PCR; TCRdb stores in-frame clones only, minus some. Among about 180,000 clones listed, around three quarters were seen once. The sequencing input was PBMCs. Receptors originate from a woman between 50 and 59 years old in good health and CMV-seropositive.

The chain joins TRBV5-1 to TRBJ1-2; 8 bases line up with TRBD1. CDR1 SGHRS and CDR2 YFSETQ come from the germline V gene. Trimming at V came to 4 bases and at J to 6 bases, leaving 11 bases not matched to a gene. The CDR3 spans 15 residues. The DNA of the CDR3 is TGCGCCAGCAGCCTTCCAACAGGGGGAGGTGATGGCTACACCTTC. Its protein product is CASSLPTGGGDGYTF. Drawing the rest from reference TRBV5-1 and TRBJ1-2, the complete variable domain is KAGVTQTPRYLIKTRGQQVTLSCSPISGHRSVSWYQQTPGQGLQFLFEYFSETQRNKGNFPGRFSGRQFSNSRSEMNVSTLELGDSALYLCASSLPTGGGDGYTFGSGTRLTVV.

J is TRBJ2-1 and V is TRBV28; the D gene is possibly TRBD1 (6 bases). The V gene's germline CDR1 is MDHEN and CDR2 SYDVKM. This CDR3 is built from 15 residues. Trimming stripped 3 bases from V and 0 bases from J, with 9 bases between. The chain's CDR3 is CASSFGTYSYNEQFF. The CDR3 DNA is TGTGCCAGCAGTTTCGGGACATACTCCTACAATGAGCAGTTCTTC.

This clone has only a few counts. The rearrangement links TRBV9 to TRBJ2-1, with D possibly being TRBD2 (6 bases). The CDR3 sequence is 15 residues long. Per the germline V gene, CDR1 is SGDLS and CDR2 is YYNGEE. Between the trimmed V and J ends, which lost 0 bases and 6 bases, there was a span of 13 bases. The CDR3 reads CASSVAMAGINEQFF. The CDR3 DNA follows: TGTGCCAGCAGCGTAGCAATGGCGGGGATCAATGAGCAGTTCTTC.

The chain employs TRBV6-5 and TRBJ1-1, with D perhaps matching TRBD1 (6 bases). V was cut by 6 bases and J by 6 bases, with 14 bases left in between. CDR3 length: 13 residues. Germline V gene sequence: CDR1 MNHEY, CDR2 SVGAGI. For the CDR3, the DNA is TGTGCCAGCAGAACAGGGCTAGTCCCTGAAGCTTTCTTT. Its translation is CASRTGLVPEAFF.

The gene calls are TRBV29-1 and TRBJ2-2; weak D call: TRBD1 (6 bases). The CDR3 contains 14 residues. The germline V gene has CDR1 SQVTM and CDR2 ANQGSEA. V lost 6 bases, J lost 5 bases, and 16 bases lay in between. The CDR3 bases are TGCAGCGTGGGGTGGGGGCGCGGGACCGGGGAGCTGTTTTTT. This sequence encodes CSVGWGRGTGELFF.

The chain links TRBV6-1 to TRBJ1-5, with D unresolved. V lost 8 bases and J 2 bases, leaving 10 bases between the germline ends. Looked up from germline, CDR1 is MNHNS and CDR2 is SASEGT. The CDR3 consists of 13 residues. In DNA, the CDR3 is TGTGCCAGCGGTCATCCAGGCAATCAGCCCCAGCATTTT. Translating gives CASGHPGNQPQHF.

The chain couples TRBV30 to TRBJ1-1, with 8 bases aligning to TRBD1. The CDR3 totals 13 residues. Trimming took 8 bases from V and 2 from J; bases not matched to a gene: 7. Germline V CDR1 and CDR2: GTSNPN, SVGIG (reference sequence). The DNA of the CDR3 is TGTGCCCGATCAACAGGGGGTAACACTGAAGCTTTCTTT. As protein: CARSTGGNTEAFF.

The CDR3, as DNA: TGTGCCAGCTCAGCGACAAACAATCAGCCCCAGCATTTT. Protein: CASSATNNQPQHF. The genes are TRBV18 and TRBJ1-5; the D is unclear. Between the trimmed V and J ends, which lost 5 bases and 3 bases, there was a span of 8 bases. The V gene's germline CDR1 is KGHSH and CDR2 LQKENI. The CDR3 is 13 residues long.

V is TRBV7-3 and J is TRBJ2-3; D unclear. The CDR3 extends over 12 amino acids. CDR1 and CDR2 from the germline V gene are SGHTA and FQGTGA. V was clipped by 5 bases and J by 5 bases, with 8 bases between them. The CDR3 DNA reads TGTGCCAGCAGCCCCGGTAAAGATACGCAGTATTTT. Translation: CASSPGKDTQYF.

V gene TRBV7-3 combines with J gene TRBJ1-2; 9 bases line up with TRBD1. The V gene's germline CDR1 is SGHTA and CDR2 FQGTGA. The CDR3 spans 16 residues. V gave up 5 bases and J gave up 4 bases; unmatched junction bases: 11. The CDR3 bases are TGTGCCAGCAGCCAGGAACAGGGGGCGGTGGGCTATGGCTACACCTTC. This encodes CASSQEQGAVGYGYTF.

The chain joins TRBV7-8 to TRBJ2-1; D is unresolved. V was cut by 4 bases and J by 8 bases, with 6 bases left in between. Germline V gives CDR1 SGHVS, CDR2 FQNEAQ. The CDR3 length is 11 residues. CDR3 nucleotides: TGTGCCAGCAGCTATAGATATGAGCAGTTCTTC. Residues: CASSYRYEQFF.

This rearrangement joins TRBV5-1 to TRBJ2-5, with D possibly TRBD1 on 5 matching bases. Trimming left V 5 bases short and J 2 bases short, with 7 bases between. Germline V gene data show CDR1 as SGHRS and CDR2 as YFSETQ. The CDR3 is 12 residues long. The CDR3 coding sequence is TGCGCCAGCAGTAAGGGGCAAGAGACCCAGTACTTC. Translation: CASSKGQETQYF.

This chain uses TRBV6-6 with TRBJ1-2, with D perhaps TRBD1 (5 bases). Germline-derived CDR1 and CDR2 are MNHNY and SVGAGI (reference sequence). The CDR3 is 13 residues long. V was shortened by 6 bases and J by 0 bases, with 8 bases between the two germline ends. This CDR3 reads CASRTTANYGYTF. CDR3 DNA sequence: TGTGCCAGCAGGACGACAGCTAACTATGGCTACACCTTC.

The V and J genes are TRBV7-3 and TRBJ2-5; 9 bases fit TRBD2. Germline CDR1 reads SGHTA; CDR2 reads FQGTGA. V lost 1 base and J lost 1; bases outside the gene matches: 4. The CDR3 runs to 16 residues. The CDR3 loop reads CASSLRASGIQETQYF. DNA for the CDR3: TGTGCCAGCAGCTTAAGGGCTAGCGGGATCCAAGAGACCCAGTACTTC.